This TCR beta chain was observed in a study of blood T cell repertoires in COVID-19 (dated by TCRdb to about 2020). With regard to the full study: Samples from collaborators originated in the United States, Italy and Spain and spanned both the acute and convalescent phases of COVID-19. The prospective study material was composed of cDNA or gDNA derived from T cells, B-cell-depleted T cells, or PBMCs. Where HLA class I and class II types were available, the types were taken from metadata supplied by the sample provider, not from assay-based typing. Deeply sampled blood TCRbeta repertoires from subjects exposed to, actively infected with, or recovered from COVID-19 were included in the dataset. A freely available public database, intended as a resource for researchers studying the immune response to SARS-CoV-2, is where the repertoires were released. The samples were drawn from the first 160 participants of the ongoing ImmuneRACE study and from some 1,300 subjects provided by 6 global collaborators. The sample metadata nearly always contained a de-identified subject ID, COVID-19 status, age in years and sex. Study-level results and caveats: The amount of clinical and demographic metadata varied by source and participant and was provided uncurated.

TCRbeta CDR3 regions were amplified from genomic DNA by means of the immunoSEQ Assay, a bias-controlled multiplex PCR. In the paper's pipeline: The number of nucleated cells in each sample was estimated from the amplification of reference gene primers within the assay. To quantify the absolute abundance of each unique TCRbeta CDR3 rearrangement, sequence reads were collapsed and filtered. For each sample, productive Simpson clonality was calculated as the square root of Simpson's diversity index over productive rearrangements. What TCRdb holds here is the immuneACCESS table cut down to in-frame rearrangements. Part of the clones is not present; checked against another copy, under half of the missing clones reflect an unresolved V gene, and the others are unexplained. That table furnishes V, J and clone size, whereas the DNA furnished D and trimming. The sample data list approximately 170,000 clones, and roughly nine tenths of these were observed just once. Of the sample, under 5% falls within the top ten clones.

As encoded in the germline V gene, CDR1 is ENHRY while CDR2 is SYGVKD. Reading from cysteine to phenylalanine, the CDR3 counts 13 amino acids. Of all the DNA, just the CDR3 is kept, 39 bases in frame from base 1. V loses 10 bases at its end and J loses 6 bases; junction bases beyond the gene matches: 6. About this clone itself: Which antigen it targets is not known. The sample holds no much larger clone one base away, and base qualities are not on file.

Each collaborating institution followed its own protocols to collect whole blood in K2EDTA tubes. For TCRbeta analysis, collaborator samples were shipped as frozen whole blood, as isolated PBMCs, or as DNA extracted from either sample type. Sequencing input: peripheral blood. The sequence derives from a woman aged 70-85 years with acute or convalescent COVID-19. The chain is assembled from TRBV10-3 and TRBJ2-2; the central 9 bases match TRBD1. CDR3 sequence: CATGQGMAGELFF. The DNA sequence is TGTGCCACCGGACAGGGGATGGCCGGGGAGCTGTTTTTT.